This T cell receptor beta chain appears in the sequencing data of a study of blood T cells in healthy people across ages. CDR3 length: 14 amino acids. CDR1 and CDR2 (germline): SEHNR, FQNEAQ (reference sequence). The V and J ends lost 5 bases and 9 bases respectively, with 17 bases between them. General study points: Long-lived and aged donors differed, with more naive CD4+ cells and higher diversity in the long-lived. Diversity estimated from one million T cells was considered an underestimate. Samples with more naive T cells showed higher observed beta diversity.

As to this clonotype: Its cognate antigen is unknown.

Sample-barcoded 5' priming and a J-beta primer mix drove a second PCR of 7 to 11 cycles. TCRdb re-called the 5' RACE reads with MiXCR, one entry per CDR3 protein. The data show about 640,000 distinct CDR3 sequences, with roughly 58% seen just once and approximately 40% held by the top ten. The chain combines TRBV7-9 with TRBJ2-1; D tentatively fits TRBD1 or TRBD2 (6 bases each). The TCR was taken from a man aged 55 to 70 in good health. Sequences were obtained from blood. DNA of the CDR3: TGTGCCAGCAGCCCTACCGGGGGCTCCTTTGAGCAGTTCTTC. Its translation: CASSPTGGSFEQFF.